What follows is one TCR beta chain and its context. The data stem from a study of OX40 agonist ivuxolimab in advanced cancers. Across the whole study: Patients were infused with ivuxolimab every 2 weeks at 0.01 to 10 mg/kg. Three patients showed partial responses: one hepatocellular carcinoma and two cutaneous melanoma cases.

Profiling relied on immunoSEQ multiplex PCR, and the TCRdb table lists in-frame clones only, not all of them. This sample carries over 75,000 clones, approximately 87% of them seen once, and the ten largest clones take roughly 4.5%. The CDR3 is 14 residues long. Trimming took 1 base from V and 0 from J, leaving 6 bases between them. CDR1 SEHNR and CDR2 FQNEAQ come from the germline V gene (reference sequence). The input for sequencing was CD4+ or CD8+ T cells sorted from blood, taken in a trial of the OX40 agonist ivuxolimab. The genes are TRBV7-9 and TRBJ2-5, with unresolved D. This receptor was obtained from an adult with an advanced solid tumor such as melanoma, head and neck, liver or kidney cancer. The CDR3 loop reads CASSLGANQETQYF. The CDR3, as DNA: TGTGCCAGCAGCTTAGGCGCTAACCAAGAGACCCAGTACTTC.